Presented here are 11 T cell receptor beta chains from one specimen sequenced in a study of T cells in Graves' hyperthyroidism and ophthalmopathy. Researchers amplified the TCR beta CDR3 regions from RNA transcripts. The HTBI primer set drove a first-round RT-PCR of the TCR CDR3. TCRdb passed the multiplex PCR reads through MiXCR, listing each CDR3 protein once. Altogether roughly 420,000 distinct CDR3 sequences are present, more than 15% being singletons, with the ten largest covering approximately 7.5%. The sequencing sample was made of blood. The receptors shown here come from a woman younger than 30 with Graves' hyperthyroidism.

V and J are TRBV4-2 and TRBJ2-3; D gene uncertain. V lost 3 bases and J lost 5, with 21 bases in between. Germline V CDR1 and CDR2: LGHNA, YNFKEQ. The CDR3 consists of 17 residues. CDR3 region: CASSHELAWGRGDTQYF. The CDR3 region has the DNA TGTGCCAGCAGCCATGAATTGGCCTGGGGTCGAGGAGATACGCAGTATTTT.

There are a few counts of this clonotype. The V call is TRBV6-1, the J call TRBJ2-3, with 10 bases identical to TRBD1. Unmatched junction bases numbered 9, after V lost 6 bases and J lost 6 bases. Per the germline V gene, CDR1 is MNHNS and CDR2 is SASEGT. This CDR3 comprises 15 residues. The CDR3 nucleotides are TGTGCCAGCAGATCCGGGACAGGGGTAACGGATACGCAGTATTTT. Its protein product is CASRSGTGVTDTQYF.

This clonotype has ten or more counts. CDR3 nucleotide sequence: TGCGCCAGCAGCTTGGCCGGAGGGGAAGATACGCAGTATTTT. Translating gives CASSLAGGEDTQYF. V usage is TRBV5-1 and J usage is TRBJ2-3, with TRBD2 as a possible D gene (6 bases). This CDR3 comprises 14 residues. Germline V lookup: CDR1 SGHRS, CDR2 YFSETQ. Between the trimmed V and J ends, which lost 0 bases and 5 bases, there was a span of 10 bases.

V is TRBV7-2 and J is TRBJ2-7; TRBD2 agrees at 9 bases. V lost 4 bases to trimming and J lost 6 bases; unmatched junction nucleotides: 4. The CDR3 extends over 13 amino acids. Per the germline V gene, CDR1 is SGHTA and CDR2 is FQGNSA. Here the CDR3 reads CASSSLAGSEQYF. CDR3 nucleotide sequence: TGTGCCAGCAGCTCCCTAGCGGGGTCCGAGCAGTACTTC.

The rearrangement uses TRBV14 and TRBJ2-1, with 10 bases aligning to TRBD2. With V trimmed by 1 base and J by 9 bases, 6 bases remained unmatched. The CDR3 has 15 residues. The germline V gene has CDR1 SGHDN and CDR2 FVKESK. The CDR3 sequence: CASSQAIAGGPEQFF. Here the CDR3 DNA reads TGTGCCAGCAGCCAAGCTATAGCGGGGGGCCCTGAGCAGTTCTTC.

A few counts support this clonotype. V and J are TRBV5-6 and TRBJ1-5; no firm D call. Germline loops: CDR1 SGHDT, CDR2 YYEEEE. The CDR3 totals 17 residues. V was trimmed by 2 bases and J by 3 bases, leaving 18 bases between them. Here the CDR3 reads CASSFFGLPGPNQPQHF. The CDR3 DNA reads TGTGCCAGCAGCTTCTTTGGGCTTCCCGGACCCAATCAGCCCCAGCATTTT.

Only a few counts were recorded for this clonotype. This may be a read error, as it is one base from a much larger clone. CDR3 region: CSVPGTKGSSDTQYF. The CDR3 DNA reads as TGCAGCGTTCCGGGGACAAAGGGGTCCTCAGATACGCAGTATTTT. The J gene is TRBJ2-3, the V gene TRBV29-1; a weak D match, TRBD1 (6 bases). V lost 5 bases and J lost 4, with 19 bases in between. Germline CDR1 and CDR2: SQVTM and ANQGSEA. There are 15 residues in the CDR3.

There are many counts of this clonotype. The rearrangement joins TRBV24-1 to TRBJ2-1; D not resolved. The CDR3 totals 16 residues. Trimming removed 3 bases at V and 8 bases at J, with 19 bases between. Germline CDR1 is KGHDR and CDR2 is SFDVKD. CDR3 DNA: TGTGCCACCAGTGATCGTCGATCCCCCTCAAGCGATGAGCAGTTCTTC. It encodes CATSDRRSPSSDEQFF.

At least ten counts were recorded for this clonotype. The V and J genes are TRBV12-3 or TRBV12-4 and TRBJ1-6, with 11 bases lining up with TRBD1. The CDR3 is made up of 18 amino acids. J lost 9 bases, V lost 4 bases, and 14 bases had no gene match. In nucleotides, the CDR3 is TGTGCCAGCAGTTCCCCGGGACAGGGGGTATTAGGAGGTTCACCCCTCCACTTT. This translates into CASSSPGQGVLGGSPLHF.

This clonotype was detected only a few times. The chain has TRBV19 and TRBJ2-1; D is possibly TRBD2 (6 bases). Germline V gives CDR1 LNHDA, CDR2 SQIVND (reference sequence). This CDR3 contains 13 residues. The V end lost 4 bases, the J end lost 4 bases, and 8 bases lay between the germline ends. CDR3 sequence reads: CASSRRVYNEQFF. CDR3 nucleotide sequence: TGTGCCAGTAGTAGGAGGGTATACAATGAGCAGTTCTTC.

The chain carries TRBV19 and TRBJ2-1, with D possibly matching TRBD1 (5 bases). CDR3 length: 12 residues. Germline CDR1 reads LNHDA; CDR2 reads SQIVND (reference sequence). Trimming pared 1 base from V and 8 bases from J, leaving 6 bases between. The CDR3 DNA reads TGTGCCAGTAGTATAGGGGGCCATGAGCAGTTCTTC. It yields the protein CASSIGGHEQFF.